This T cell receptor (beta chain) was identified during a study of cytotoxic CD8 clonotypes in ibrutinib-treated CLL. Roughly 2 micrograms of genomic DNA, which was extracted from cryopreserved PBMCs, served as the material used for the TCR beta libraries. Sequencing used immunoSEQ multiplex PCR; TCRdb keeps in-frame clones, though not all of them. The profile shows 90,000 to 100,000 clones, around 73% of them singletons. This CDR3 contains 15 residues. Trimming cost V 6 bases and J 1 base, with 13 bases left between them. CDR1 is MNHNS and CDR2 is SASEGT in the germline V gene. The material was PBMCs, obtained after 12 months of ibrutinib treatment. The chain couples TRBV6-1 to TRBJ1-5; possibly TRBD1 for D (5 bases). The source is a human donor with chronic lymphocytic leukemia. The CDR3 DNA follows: TGTGCCAGCAGCGAACAGGAAATGAGCAATCAGCCCCAGCATTTT. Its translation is CASSEQEMSNQPQHF.